These T cell receptor beta chains were read from a single sample in a study of blood T cell repertoires in COVID-19. Here immunoSEQ multiplex PCR was the method, and the copy in TCRdb shows in-frame clones only, minus some. The sample holds approximately 350,000 clones, 85% to 90% seen once. Sample: PBMCs or T cells enriched from blood (not recorded which). These receptors all stem from a man aged 18 to 35 who had recovered from COVID-19. The CDR3 runs from the conserved cysteine through the conserved F or W. Fields, in order: J gene, V gene, clone size, D gene, CDR3 protein, CDR3 DNA. The D gene is left open where the match is weak. Some rows have no size entry. The others give once, few or many, or a class for an expanded clone.

TRBJ2-7,TRBV5-8,NA,TRBD1,CASRGAGQGVWEQYF,TGTGCCAGCAGGGGGGCCGGACAGGGGGTCTGGGAGCAGTACTTC
TRBJ1-2,TRBV5-4,NA,TRBD1,CASSRDSPGGYTF,TGTGCCAGCAGTAGGGACAGCCCGGGGGGCTACACCTTC
TRBJ1-1,TRBV20-1,NA,TRBD1,CSASGQAEAFF,TGCAGTGCTAGTGGACAGGCCGAAGCTTTCTTT
TRBJ2-6,TRBV4-3,few,NA,CASSQEAGSGANVLTF,TGCGCCAGCAGCCAAGAGGCGGGCTCTGGGGCCAACGTCCTGACTTTC
TRBJ2-5,TRBV5-4,NA,TRBD2,CASWLAGGEETQYF,TGTGCCAGCTGGCTAGCGGGGGGGGAAGAGACCCAGTACTTC
TRBJ2-7,TRBV6-2/TRBV6-3,NA,NA,CASSSPRVSLGEQYF,TGTGCCAGCAGTTCCCCCCGGGTAAGCCTTGGGGAGCAGTACTTC
TRBJ1-4,TRBV5-1,NA,TRBD1,CASTSLGQSNEKLFF,TGCGCCAGCACCTCCCTGGGACAGTCTAATGAAAAACTGTTTTTT
TRBJ1-1,TRBV2,NA,NA,CASPADAGMNTEAFF,TGTGCCAGCCCCGCCGATGCGGGGATGAACACTGAAGCTTTCTTT
TRBJ1-1,TRBV6-5,NA,TRBD1,CASRGTGAFPEAFF,TGTGCCAGCAGGGGGACAGGGGCCTTCCCTGAAGCTTTCTTT
TRBJ2-1,TRBV18,once,NA,CASSPGGYEQFF,TGTGCCAGCTCACCCGGGGGATATGAGCAGTTCTTC
TRBJ2-1,TRBV28,NA,NA,CASSLRNSPPNNEQFF,TGTGCCAGCAGTTTACGCAACTCGCCCCCGAACAATGAGCAGTTCTTC
TRBJ2-5,TRBV6-5,NA,NA,CASSSGEGGETQYF,TGTGCCAGCAGCTCAGGGGAGGGAGGGGAGACCCAGTACTTC
TRBJ2-3,TRBV9,NA,TRBD2,CASSTLADSTDTQYF,TGTGCCAGCAGCACACTAGCGGACAGCACAGATACGCAGTATTTT
TRBJ2-7,TRBV20-1,NA,TRBD1,CSASLVSRGLNEQYF,TGCAGTGCTAGTTTGGTGAGCAGGGGGCTCAACGAGCAGTACTTC
TRBJ2-1,TRBV4-1,once,TRBD2,CASSQAGGNEQFF,TGCGCCAGCAGCCAGGCGGGGGGGAATGAGCAGTTCTTC
TRBJ1-5,TRBV19,NA,NA,CASTPTGGAQPQHF,TGTGCCAGTACCCCAACCGGCGGCGCCCAGCCCCAGCATTTT
TRBJ1-2,TRBV6-5,NA,NA,CASKEGLYYGYTF,TGTGCCAGCAAGGAGGGCCTCTACTATGGCTACACCTTC
TRBJ2-3,TRBV5-1,NA,TRBD1,CASSLGGGTGGQEDTQYF,TGCGCCAGCAGCTTGGGAGGAGGGACAGGGGGGCAGGAGGATACGCAGTATTTT
TRBJ2-1,TRBV5-1,NA,TRBD1,CASSLGQGDYNEQFF,TGCGCCAGCAGCTTGGGACAGGGCGACTACAATGAGCAGTTCTTC
TRBJ2-5,TRBV2,NA,TRBD1,CASPGQGAIETQYF,TGTGCCAGCCCAGGACAGGGGGCAATAGAGACCCAGTACTTC
TRBJ2-3,TRBV2,NA,NA,CASTWRTSTDTQYF,TGTGCCAGCACCTGGCGGACTAGCACAGATACGCAGTATTTT
TRBJ1-5,TRBV6-2/TRBV6-3,NA,NA,CASSPWSDPSNQPQHF,TGTGCCAGCAGCCCTTGGTCAGATCCAAGCAATCAGCCCCAGCATTTT
TRBJ1-2,TRBV5-4,NA,NA,CASSLEGIDYGYTF,TGTGCCAGCAGCTTGGAGGGGATAGACTATGGCTACACCTTC
TRBJ2-1,TRBV11-2,NA,NA,CASSFGERKRANEQFF,TGTGCCAGCAGCTTCGGGGAGAGAAAAAGGGCGAATGAGCAGTTCTTC
TRBJ1-3,TRBV7-2,NA,TRBD1,CASSPGQGASGNTIYF,TGTGCCAGCAGCCCGGGACAGGGGGCATCTGGAAACACCATATATTTT
TRBJ1-5,TRBV9,NA,NA,CASSVDYNQPQHF,TGTGCCAGCAGCGTAGACTACAATCAGCCCCAGCATTTT